This TCR beta chain was captured by sequencing in a study of HIV-infected patients and healthy controls. cDNA was made from about 480 ng RNA using alpha and beta constant primers. Separate chain-specific third strand synthesis with multiplexing indices produced the alpha and beta libraries. TCRdb passed the 5' RACE reads through MiXCR, listing each CDR3 protein once. The sample records roughly 16,000 distinct CDR3 sequences, around 5.5% being singletons. The CDR3 has 17 residues. Trimming at V came to 3 bases and at J to 1 base, leaving 10 bases not matched to a gene. Germline-derived CDR1 and CDR2 are KGHSH and LQKENI. This clonotype was observed at least ten times. All unsorted peripheral T cells were captured because whole blood was used without fractionation.

V usage is TRBV18 and J usage is TRBJ2-3, with 7 nucleotides matching TRBD2. This receptor was identified in an adult in good health. Sequenced material: blood. CDR3 loop: CASSPGAGDRRTDTQYF. CDR3 sequence (DNA): TGTGCCAGCTCACCTGGGGCGGGAGACCGCCGCACAGATACGCAGTATTTT.